Listed here are 6 T cell receptor beta chains from one sample, sequenced in a study of T cells in Graves' hyperthyroidism and ophthalmopathy. What was amplified from RNA transcripts were TCR beta CDR3 regions. The HTBI primer set was used in a first-round RT-PCR of the TCR CDR3. TCRdb re-called the multiplex PCR reads through MiXCR, storing one row per CDR3 protein. In the table there are approximately 490,000 distinct CDR3 sequences, about 20% of which are singletons. Sequenced material: blood. The receptors stem from a woman aged 70-85 years with Graves' ophthalmopathy.

The rearrangement joins TRBV4-2 to TRBJ1-1; TRBD1 is a possible D gene (6 bases). V was shortened by 0 bases and J by 7 bases, with 12 bases between the two germline ends. This CDR3 contains 14 residues. Germline CDR1 and CDR2: LGHNA and YNFKEQ. The CDR3 region has the DNA TGTGCCAGCAGCCAAGATCGGGCACAGGGTGAAGCTTTCTTT. It encodes CASSQDRAQGEAFF.

The chain carries TRBV7-9 and TRBJ1-3; no clear D. V was pared by 1 base and J by 0 bases, with 10 bases between. The CDR3 loop spans 16 amino acids. Germline V gives CDR1 SEHNR, CDR2 FQNEAQ (reference sequence). For the CDR3, the DNA is TGTGCCAGCAGCTTAGAGGGCAGAACCTCTGGAAACACCATATATTTT. It codes for CASSLEGRTSGNTIYF.

The chain links TRBV7-8 to TRBJ2-2; 8 nucleotides match TRBD1. V gave up 5 bases and J gave up 3 bases; unmatched junction bases: 8. Germline-derived CDR1 and CDR2 are SGHVS and FQNEAQ. The CDR3 totals 16 residues. The CDR3 DNA reads as TGTGCCAGCAGCAGACTACAGGGGGTCGACACCGGGGAGCTGTTTTTT. Translation gives CASSRLQGVDTGELFF.

The chain carries TRBV6-5 and TRBJ2-7; D perhaps matches TRBD1 (6 bases). V was pared by 5 bases and J by 2 bases, with 19 bases between. The CDR3 consists of 16 residues. The germline V gene encodes CDR1 MNHEY and CDR2 SVGAGI. This CDR3 is CASSLRTGLGPYEQYF. CDR3 sequence (DNA): TGTGCCAGCAGTCTACGCACAGGGTTAGGGCCCTACGAGCAGTACTTC.

This clonotype was seen a handful of times. The chain recombines TRBV10-3 with TRBJ2-7; 15 nucleotides agree with TRBD2. The germline CDR1 and CDR2 sequences are ENHRY and SYGVKD. The CDR3 has 17 residues. Trimming took 0 bases from V and 3 from J; bases not matched to a gene: 3. This CDR3 is CAISESGTSGRYYEQYF. CDR3 nucleotides: TGTGCCATCAGTGAGTCAGGGACTAGCGGGAGGTACTACGAGCAGTACTTC.

The sample holds a few counts of this clonotype. This sequence joins TRBV27 and TRBJ1-2, with D unresolved. The CDR3 extends over 15 amino acids. Between the trimmed V and J ends, which lost 2 bases and 1 base, there was a span of 11 bases. Per the germline V gene, CDR1 is MNHEY and CDR2 is SMNVEV (reference sequence). This CDR3 is CASSLGGMGNYGYTF. CDR3 sequence (DNA): TGTGCCAGCAGTTTAGGTGGGATGGGTAACTATGGCTACACCTTC.